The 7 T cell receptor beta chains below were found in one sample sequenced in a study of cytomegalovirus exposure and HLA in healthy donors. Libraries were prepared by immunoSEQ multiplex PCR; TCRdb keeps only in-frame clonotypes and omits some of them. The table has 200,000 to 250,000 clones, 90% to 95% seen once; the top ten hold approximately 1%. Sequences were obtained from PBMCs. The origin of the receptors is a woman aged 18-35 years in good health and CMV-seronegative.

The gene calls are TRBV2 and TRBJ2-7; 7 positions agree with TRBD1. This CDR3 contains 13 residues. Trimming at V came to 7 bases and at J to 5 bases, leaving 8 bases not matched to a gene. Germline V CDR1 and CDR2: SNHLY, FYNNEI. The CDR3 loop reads CASTNRGQNEQYF. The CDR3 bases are TGTGCCAGCACGAACAGGGGTCAAAACGAGCAGTACTTC.

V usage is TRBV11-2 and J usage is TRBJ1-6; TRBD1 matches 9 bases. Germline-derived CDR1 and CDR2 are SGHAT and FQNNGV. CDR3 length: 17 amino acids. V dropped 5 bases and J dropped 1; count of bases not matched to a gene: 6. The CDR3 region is CASSPRQGGSYNSPLHF. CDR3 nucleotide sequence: TGTGCCAGCAGCCCGCGACAGGGGGGATCCTATAATTCACCCCTCCACTTT.

The CDR3 loop is CAWEISAAKGYTF. The CDR3 DNA reads as TGTGCCTGGGAGATCAGTGCGGCGAAAGGCTACACCTTC. J is TRBJ1-2 and V is TRBV30; D unresolved. Trimming took 5 bases from V and 8 from J, leaving 18 bases between them. This CDR3 spans 13 amino acids. Germline values: CDR1 GTSNPN, CDR2 SVGIG (reference sequence).

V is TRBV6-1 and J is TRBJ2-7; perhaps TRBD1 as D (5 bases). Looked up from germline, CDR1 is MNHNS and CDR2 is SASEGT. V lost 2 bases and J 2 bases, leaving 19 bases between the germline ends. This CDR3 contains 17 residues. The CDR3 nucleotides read TGTGCCAGCAGTGAAATACCATCGGCCCAGGGCCCCTACGAGCAGTACTTC. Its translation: CASSEIPSAQGPYEQYF.

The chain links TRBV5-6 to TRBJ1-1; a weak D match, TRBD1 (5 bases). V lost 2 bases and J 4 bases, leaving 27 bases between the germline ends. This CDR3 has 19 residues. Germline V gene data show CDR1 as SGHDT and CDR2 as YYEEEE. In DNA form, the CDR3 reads TGTGCCAGCAGCTTTCCGTTCTTAAGCGGGGAGGGGACTATCACTGAAGCTTTCTTT. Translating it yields CASSFPFLSGEGTITEAFF.

CDR3 sequence: CASGKRPREDEQYF. CDR3 coding DNA: TGTGCCAGCGGAAAGCGGCCCCGGGAGGACGAGCAGTACTTC. V gene TRBV27 combines with J gene TRBJ2-7; TRBD2 matches 7 bases. V lost 8 bases, J lost 5 bases, and 12 bases stayed unmatched. The CDR3 contains 14 residues. Germline V gives CDR1 MNHEY, CDR2 SMNVEV (reference sequence).

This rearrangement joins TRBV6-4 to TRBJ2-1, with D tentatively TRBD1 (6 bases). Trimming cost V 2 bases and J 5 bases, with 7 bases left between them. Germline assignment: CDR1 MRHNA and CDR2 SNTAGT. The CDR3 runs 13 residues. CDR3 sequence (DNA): TGTGCCAGCAGTGACCGGGACAACAATGAGCAGTTCTTC. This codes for CASSDRDNNEQFF.